Below, 2 T cell receptor beta chains from the same sample are listed, as sequenced in a study of blood T cell repertoires in COVID-19. The protocol was immunoSEQ multiplex PCR, while the TCRdb copy is restricted to in-frame clones and leaves out a portion. The table records over 200,000 clones, approximately 90% of them present only once. The source material was PBMCs or T cells enriched from blood (not recorded which). The receptors stem from a man aged 35 to 55 who had recovered from COVID-19.

The chain employs TRBV11-2 and TRBJ2-1; the match to TRBD2 covers 10 bases. V was pared by 2 bases and J by 7 bases, with 5 bases of the junction left unmatched. CDR3 length: 15 amino acids. CDR1 is SGHAT, CDR2 FQNNGV, per germline. CDR3 coding DNA: TGTGCCAGCAGCTTAACTAGCGGGGTTAGAAATGAGCAGTTCTTC. This translates into CASSLTSGVRNEQFF.

The chain joins TRBV28 to TRBJ1-4; 9 positions agree with TRBD1. The CDR3 spans 15 residues. V shed 5 bases, J shed 7 bases, and the junction held 8 bases outside the gene matches. CDR1 MDHEN and CDR2 SYDVKM come from the germline V gene. CDR3 region: CASSPRGQGSEKLFF. CDR3 DNA sequence: TGTGCCAGCAGTCCACGGGGACAGGGTTCTGAAAAACTGTTTTTT. Looking up the rest from reference TRBV28 and TRBJ1-4 gives the full variable domain: DVKVTQSSRYLVKRTGEKVFLECVQDMDHENMFWYRQDPGLGLRLIYFSYDVKMKEKGDIPEGYSVSREKKERFSLILESASTNQTSMYLCASSPRGQGSEKLFFGSGTQLSVL.